This T cell receptor beta chain was retrieved from a study of metastatic and nonmetastatic thyroid tumors. Study as a whole: Patients with malignant and benign thyroid disease provided blood and tumor or nodule tissue, whose repertoires were compared.

The authors' processing: Differences in CDR3 between clinicopathological groups were drawn on to build a classifier intended to discriminate distant-metastatic papillary thyroid cancer patients. TCRdb re-processed the PCR reads through MiXCR. TCRdb's processing, not the authors' own work, is the source of the V and J calls. The repertoire holds roughly 14,000 clones, with around 30% as singletons. Germline V gene lookup returns CDR1 SGHRS and CDR2 YFSETQ. J gave up 1 base and V 1 base, and 8 bases lay outside the gene matches. CDR3 length equals 16 residues. Study results and caveats: Benign nodules reportedly had significantly lower TCR beta diversity than malignant thyroid tumors in blood and tumor.

As for this clone: As yet, its antigen is unknown.

Among the patients, none had received any treatment before thyroid surgery. This chain joins TRBV5-1 and TRBJ2-7; 7 bases agree with TRBD2. This clonotype originated in a female donor with papillary thyroid cancer or a benign thyroid nodule (not recorded which). Some clones in this sample may be carry-over from other donors' samples. The material sequenced was tumor tissue. CDR3 sequence: CASSLRSASGSYEQYF. CDR3 coding DNA: TGCGCCAGCAGCTTGCGAAGCGCTAGCGGATCCTACGAGCAGTACTTC. The whole variable domain, filled in from reference TRBV5-1 and TRBJ2-7, reads KAGVTQTPRYLIKTRGQQVTLSCSPISGHRSVSWYQQTPGQGLQFLFEYFSETQRNKGNFPGRFSGRQFSNSRSEMNVSTLELGDSALYLCASSLRSASGSYEQYFGPGTRLTVT.